This T cell receptor beta chain was identified in a study of cytomegalovirus exposure and HLA in healthy donors. Looking at the study overall: The 120 or so validation repertoires used a platform that matched the one used for the roughly 700 first-cohort repertoires, as a later analysis reported.

The CDR3 totals 12 residues. V was pared by 6 bases and J by 12 bases, with 11 bases of the junction left unmatched. Germline CDR1 and CDR2: SGHRS and YFSETQ. Study-level results: Confirmation in vitro established that a few CMV-associated chains were specific for CMV antigens.

Concerning this clone: The antigen is undetermined.

Clones were read by immunoSEQ multiplex PCR, and TCRdb kept only the in-frame ones, dropping some. The sample yields around 400,000 clones, roughly 85% seen once. What was sequenced was PBMCs. This clonotype was obtained from a young woman in good health and CMV-seronegative. The chain employs TRBV5-1 and TRBJ1-1; 7 nucleotides match TRBD1. CDR3 nucleotides: TGCGCCAGCACCCTAGACAGGGTTGGAACTTTCTTT. It encodes CASTLDRVGTFF. Combining the CDR3 with reference TRBV5-1 and TRBJ1-1 gives the whole variable domain KAGVTQTPRYLIKTRGQQVTLSCSPISGHRSVSWYQQTPGQGLQFLFEYFSETQRNKGNFPGRFSGRQFSNSRSEMNVSTLELGDSALYLCASTLDRVGTFFGQGTRLTVV.